The subject of this entry is one T cell receptor (beta chain). Its matching antigen is unknown. This specimen belongs to a study of Ad26.COV2.S vaccination and SARS-CoV-2 variants. About the study: Donor had been placed in the Ad26.COV2.S arm of the COV1001 trial. Study-level results: Those who received the vaccine showed greater spike-specific TCR breadth than those given placebo.

Sequencing used immunoSEQ multiplex PCR; TCRdb keeps in-frame clones, though not all of them. The sample records about 680,000 clones, about 89% being singletons. With 0 bases removed from V and 8 bases from J, the gap between germline ends came to 11 bases. The CDR3 is 15 amino acids. Germline-derived CDR1 and CDR2 are LGHNA and YSLEER. Stated treatment: some 20 received Ad26.COV2.S at low or high dose, single or two shots; five or six received placebo; per-sample allocation not given. Samples were taken on day 63 after the first vaccine or placebo injection. The individual, an adult aged 18-55 years, was a donor in Boston. An Ad26 vector was used to express Wuhan-strain SARS-CoV-2 spike as the vaccine.

The source of this sequence is a person aged 18-65 years who received the Ad26.COV2.S COVID-19 vaccine or a placebo. The chain links TRBV4-3 to TRBJ1-6; D unresolved. The sequencing used peripheral blood, collected in a trial of Ad26.COV2.S vaccine versus placebo. DNA of the CDR3: TGCGCCAGCAGCCAAGATGCGACCCCCGATTCACCCCTCCACTTT. This gives the protein CASSQDATPDSPLHF.